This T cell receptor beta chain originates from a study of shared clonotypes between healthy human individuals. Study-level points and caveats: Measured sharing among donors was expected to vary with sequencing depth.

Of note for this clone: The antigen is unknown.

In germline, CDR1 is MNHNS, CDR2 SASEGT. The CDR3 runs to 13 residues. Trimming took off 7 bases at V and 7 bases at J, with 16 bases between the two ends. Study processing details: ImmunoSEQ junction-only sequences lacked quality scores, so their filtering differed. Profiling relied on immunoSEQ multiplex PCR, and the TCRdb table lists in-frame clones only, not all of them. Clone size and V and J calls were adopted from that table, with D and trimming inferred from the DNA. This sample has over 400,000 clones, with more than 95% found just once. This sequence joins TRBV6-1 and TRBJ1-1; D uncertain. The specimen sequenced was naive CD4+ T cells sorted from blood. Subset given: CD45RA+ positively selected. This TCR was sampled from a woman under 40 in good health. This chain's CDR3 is CASTRAQNLEAFF. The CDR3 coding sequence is TGTGCCAGCACCCGGGCCCAGAACCTTGAAGCTTTCTTT.